These T cell receptor beta chains were read from a single sample in a study of blood T cell repertoires in COVID-19. Sequencing was performed with immunoSEQ multiplex PCR; in TCRdb, only in-frame clones are kept and a portion is missing. The repertoire consists of approximately 37,000 clones, with over 70% occurring once and the leading ten covering roughly 10%. Material: peripheral blood. The receptors shown here come from a woman aged 70-85 years with acute or convalescent COVID-19. The CDR3 runs from the conserved cysteine through the conserved F or W. Each record gives: J gene, V gene, D gene, clone size, CDR3 protein, CDR3 DNA. D genes are given only for firm matches. Not all rows give a size; the values are once, few, many and, for expanded clones, a class.

j_call: TRBJ2-3; v_call: TRBV3-1/TRBV3-2; d_call: TRBD2; clone_size: NA; cdr3_aa: CASSQDTSGGSTDTQYF; cdr3_nt: TGTGCCAGCAGCCAAGATACTAGCGGGGGTAGCACAGATACGCAGTATTTT
j_call: TRBJ1-1; v_call: TRBV20-1; d_call: TRBD1; clone_size: NA; cdr3_aa: CSASPNRGMNTEAFF; cdr3_nt: TGCAGTGCTAGTCCCAACAGGGGAATGAACACTGAAGCTTTCTTT
j_call: TRBJ2-1; v_call: TRBV5-6; d_call: TRBD1; clone_size: NA; cdr3_aa: CASSSGTENEQFF; cdr3_nt: TGTGCCAGCAGCTCCGGGACAGAAAATGAGCAGTTCTTC
j_call: TRBJ1-4; v_call: TRBV6-5; d_call: NA; clone_size: NA; cdr3_aa: CASSFNPDRGEKLFF; cdr3_nt: TGTGCCAGCAGTTTTAACCCTGACAGAGGTGAAAAACTGTTTTTT
j_call: TRBJ1-2; v_call: TRBV2; d_call: TRBD1; clone_size: once; cdr3_aa: CASSYQGVGGYTF; cdr3_nt: TGTGCCAGCAGTTACCAGGGGGTCGGTGGCTACACCTTC
j_call: TRBJ2-5; v_call: TRBV7-2; d_call: TRBD1; clone_size: once; cdr3_aa: CASSTLWTGQETQYF; cdr3_nt: TGTGCCAGCAGTACACTTTGGACAGGTCAAGAGACCCAGTACTTC
j_call: TRBJ1-5; v_call: TRBV2; d_call: TRBD1; clone_size: NA; cdr3_aa: CASSDSGQGRQPQHF; cdr3_nt: TGTGCCAGCAGTGATTCCGGACAGGGAAGACAGCCCCAGCATTTT
j_call: TRBJ1-2; v_call: TRBV19; d_call: TRBD1; clone_size: NA; cdr3_aa: CASRAPGQIIDLSGYTF; cdr3_nt: TGTGCCAGTAGAGCTCCGGGACAGATAATTGACTTAAGCGGCTACACCTTC
j_call: TRBJ1-5; v_call: TRBV12-3/TRBV12-4; d_call: NA; clone_size: NA; cdr3_aa: CASSDGGQPQHF; cdr3_nt: TGTGCCAGCAGTGACGGAGGTCAGCCCCAGCATTTT
j_call: TRBJ2-3; v_call: TRBV6-6; d_call: TRBD2; clone_size: NA; cdr3_aa: CASGKTSGTPDTQYF; cdr3_nt: TGTGCCAGCGGAAAGACTAGCGGGACCCCAGATACGCAGTATTTT
j_call: TRBJ2-4; v_call: TRBV6-5; d_call: NA; clone_size: NA; cdr3_aa: CASCSGLAKNIQYF; cdr3_nt: TGTGCCAGTTGCAGCGGCCTAGCCAAAAACATTCAGTACTTC
j_call: TRBJ2-4; v_call: TRBV3-1/TRBV3-2; d_call: TRBD2; clone_size: NA; cdr3_aa: CASSNPSGGRAYGIQYF; cdr3_nt: TGTGCCAGCAGCAACCCAAGCGGCGGGAGGGCCTACGGCATTCAGTACTTC
j_call: TRBJ1-1; v_call: TRBV3-1/TRBV3-2; d_call: TRBD1; clone_size: NA; cdr3_aa: CASSPASGDRGAFF; cdr3_nt: TGTGCCAGCAGCCCTGCATCTGGGGACAGGGGAGCTTTCTTT
j_call: TRBJ1-2; v_call: TRBV10-3; d_call: NA; clone_size: NA; cdr3_aa: CAISETGDKDGYTF; cdr3_nt: TGTGCCATCAGTGAGACAGGAGATAAGGATGGCTACACCTTC
j_call: TRBJ1-6; v_call: TRBV10-3; d_call: NA; clone_size: once; cdr3_aa: CAIRQGGRDSPLHF; cdr3_nt: TGTGCCATCAGACAGGGTGGGCGAGACTCACCCCTCCACTTT
j_call: TRBJ1-4; v_call: TRBV7-6; d_call: NA; clone_size: NA; cdr3_aa: CASSVGQHNEKLFF; cdr3_nt: TGTGCCAGCAGCGTGGGACAACATAATGAAAAACTGTTTTTT
j_call: TRBJ1-1; v_call: TRBV7-2; d_call: NA; clone_size: NA; cdr3_aa: CASSPLGGTNTEAFF; cdr3_nt: TGTGCCAGCAGCCCGTTGGGAGGAACGAACACTGAAGCTTTCTTT
j_call: TRBJ1-3; v_call: TRBV3-1/TRBV3-2; d_call: NA; clone_size: NA; cdr3_aa: CASSRLTGIRNTIYF; cdr3_nt: TGTGCCAGCAGCCGCCTGACAGGTATTAGAAACACCATATATTTT
j_call: TRBJ1-5; v_call: TRBV27; d_call: NA; clone_size: few; cdr3_aa: CASGTLQPQHF; cdr3_nt: TGTGCCAGCGGGACACTTCAGCCCCAGCATTTT
j_call: TRBJ2-1; v_call: TRBV9; d_call: NA; clone_size: NA; cdr3_aa: CASSVGWGRVDEQFF; cdr3_nt: TGTGCCAGCAGCGTAGGGTGGGGCAGGGTGGATGAGCAGTTCTTC
j_call: TRBJ1-2; v_call: TRBV19; d_call: NA; clone_size: few; cdr3_aa: CATSRRAGNNYGYTF; cdr3_nt: TGTGCCACCTCCCGCCGGGCAGGGAATAACTATGGCTACACCTTC
j_call: TRBJ2-2; v_call: TRBV2; d_call: NA; clone_size: once; cdr3_aa: CASKGGATGELFF; cdr3_nt: TGTGCCAGCAAAGGAGGGGCGACCGGGGAGCTGTTTTTT
j_call: TRBJ2-3; v_call: TRBV28; d_call: TRBD2; clone_size: NA; cdr3_aa: CASSIGLAGGTDTQYF; cdr3_nt: TGTGCCAGCAGTATCGGGCTAGCGGGGGGCACAGATACGCAGTATTTT
j_call: TRBJ1-4; v_call: TRBV3-1/TRBV3-2; d_call: NA; clone_size: NA; cdr3_aa: CASSQVAGEKLFF; cdr3_nt: TGTGCCAGCAGCCAAGTCGCCGGTGAAAAACTGTTTTTT
j_call: TRBJ1-2; v_call: TRBV5-1; d_call: TRBD1; clone_size: few; cdr3_aa: CASSFTGGNPLKGYTF; cdr3_nt: TGCGCCAGCAGCTTTACAGGGGGCAACCCCTTGAAAGGCTACACCTTC
j_call: TRBJ2-6; v_call: TRBV18; d_call: NA; clone_size: NA; cdr3_aa: CASSPSNRAGANVLTF; cdr3_nt: TGTGCCAGCTCACCATCGAACAGGGCTGGGGCCAACGTCCTGACTTTC
j_call: TRBJ2-5; v_call: TRBV7-2; d_call: TRBD2; clone_size: NA; cdr3_aa: CASSFPLAGGPQETQYF; cdr3_nt: TGTGCCAGCAGCTTCCCCCTAGCGGGGGGTCCACAAGAGACCCAGTACTTC
j_call: TRBJ2-3; v_call: TRBV11-3; d_call: TRBD2; clone_size: NA; cdr3_aa: CASSLGLAGRVTQYF; cdr3_nt: TGTGCCAGCAGCTTAGGGCTAGCGGGAAGGGTTACGCAGTATTTT
j_call: TRBJ1-6; v_call: TRBV5-1; d_call: NA; clone_size: NA; cdr3_aa: CASSLEAGDSPLHF; cdr3_nt: TGCGCCAGCAGCTTGGAGGCGGGTGATTCACCCCTCCACTTT
j_call: TRBJ2-5; v_call: TRBV7-9; d_call: TRBD2; clone_size: NA; cdr3_aa: CASSLGAGGGETQYF; cdr3_nt: TGTGCCAGCAGCTTGGGAGCGGGAGGAGGAGAGACCCAGTACTTC
j_call: TRBJ2-2; v_call: TRBV3-1/TRBV3-2; d_call: NA; clone_size: NA; cdr3_aa: CASSHTRNTGELFF; cdr3_nt: TGTGCCAGCAGCCACACAAGGAACACCGGGGAGCTGTTTTTT
j_call: TRBJ2-2; v_call: TRBV7-3; d_call: NA; clone_size: NA; cdr3_aa: CASSLPAGELFF; cdr3_nt: TGTGCCAGCAGCTTACCCGCCGGGGAGCTGTTTTTT
j_call: TRBJ2-5; v_call: TRBV18; d_call: NA; clone_size: NA; cdr3_aa: CASSPPGRETQYF; cdr3_nt: TGTGCCAGCTCACCACCAGGGAGGGAGACCCAGTACTTC
j_call: TRBJ2-1; v_call: TRBV28; d_call: NA; clone_size: once; cdr3_aa: CASSVGVLPFF; cdr3_nt: TGTGCCAGCAGTGTCGGGGTTCTACCCTTCTTC
j_call: TRBJ1-3; v_call: TRBV19; d_call: NA; clone_size: few; cdr3_aa: CASREQGSGNTIYF; cdr3_nt: TGTGCCAGTAGGGAACAGGGATCTGGAAACACCATATATTTT
j_call: TRBJ1-1; v_call: TRBV6-5; d_call: TRBD1; clone_size: NA; cdr3_aa: CASSPGTVTEAFF; cdr3_nt: TGTGCCAGCAGCCCCGGGACAGTCACTGAAGCTTTCTTT
j_call: TRBJ2-2; v_call: TRBV2; d_call: NA; clone_size: once; cdr3_aa: CASSLFETITGELFF; cdr3_nt: TGTGCCAGCAGTTTATTCGAAACTATCACCGGGGAGCTGTTTTTT
j_call: TRBJ2-2; v_call: TRBV28; d_call: NA; clone_size: NA; cdr3_aa: CASSLLVSGHNTGELFF; cdr3_nt: TGTGCCAGCAGTTTATTGGTTTCGGGACACAACACCGGGGAGCTGTTTTTT
j_call: TRBJ2-3; v_call: TRBV7-8; d_call: TRBD2; clone_size: NA; cdr3_aa: CASSFTQRGPSTDTQYF; cdr3_nt: TGTGCCAGCAGTTTTACCCAGCGGGGGCCGAGCACAGATACGCAGTATTTT
j_call: TRBJ1-2; v_call: TRBV27; d_call: NA; clone_size: NA; cdr3_aa: CASSERGLGYTF; cdr3_nt: TGTGCCAGCTCGGAGCGGGGGCTTGGCTACACCTTC
j_call: TRBJ2-1; v_call: TRBV24-1; d_call: TRBD1; clone_size: NA; cdr3_aa: CATSDPGQIYNEQFF; cdr3_nt: TGTGCCACCAGTGACCCGGGACAGATCTACAATGAGCAGTTCTTC
j_call: TRBJ2-3; v_call: TRBV4-2; d_call: NA; clone_size: once; cdr3_aa: CASSQALQDTDTQYF; cdr3_nt: TGTGCCAGCAGCCAAGCTCTGCAGGACACAGATACGCAGTATTTT
j_call: TRBJ1-5; v_call: TRBV7-8; d_call: TRBD1; clone_size: NA; cdr3_aa: CASSPGDRWNQPQHF; cdr3_nt: TGTGCCAGCAGCCCAGGGGACAGGTGGAATCAGCCCCAGCATTTT
j_call: TRBJ2-3; v_call: TRBV12-3/TRBV12-4; d_call: NA; clone_size: NA; cdr3_aa: CASTRGNTQYF; cdr3_nt: TGTGCCAGCACAAGGGGAAATACGCAGTATTTT
j_call: TRBJ2-1; v_call: TRBV19; d_call: NA; clone_size: NA; cdr3_aa: CASSMWADGRNEQFF; cdr3_nt: TGTGCCAGTAGTATGTGGGCCGACGGAAGAAATGAGCAGTTCTTC
j_call: TRBJ1-1; v_call: TRBV5-1; d_call: NA; clone_size: once; cdr3_aa: CASSLNQGGTEAFF; cdr3_nt: TGCGCCAGCAGCTTGAATCAGGGCGGCACTGAAGCTTTCTTT
j_call: TRBJ2-2; v_call: TRBV2; d_call: TRBD1; clone_size: NA; cdr3_aa: CASSYRDRVTGELFF; cdr3_nt: TGTGCCAGCAGTTACCGGGACAGGGTGACCGGGGAGCTGTTTTTT
j_call: TRBJ1-4; v_call: TRBV3-1/TRBV3-2; d_call: NA; clone_size: NA; cdr3_aa: CASRVLGANEKLFF; cdr3_nt: TGTGCCAGCAGGGTCCTCGGGGCTAATGAAAAACTGTTTTTT
j_call: TRBJ1-2; v_call: TRBV6-5; d_call: NA; clone_size: NA; cdr3_aa: CASSYSTYTDYGYTF; cdr3_nt: TGTGCCAGCAGTTACTCGACATATACAGACTATGGCTACACCTTC
j_call: TRBJ2-2; v_call: TRBV5-5; d_call: TRBD1; clone_size: NA; cdr3_aa: CASSNRDRGAGELFF; cdr3_nt: TGTGCCAGCAGCAACCGGGACAGGGGTGCCGGGGAGCTGTTTTTT
j_call: TRBJ1-2; v_call: TRBV28; d_call: NA; clone_size: NA; cdr3_aa: CASSFRGSSGYTF; cdr3_nt: TGTGCCAGCAGTTTCAGGGGATCGAGTGGCTACACCTTC
j_call: TRBJ2-1; v_call: TRBV11-3; d_call: TRBD2; clone_size: NA; cdr3_aa: CASSTRLAGGYNEQFF; cdr3_nt: TGTGCCAGCAGCACCCGACTAGCGGGAGGGTACAATGAGCAGTTCTTC
j_call: TRBJ2-1; v_call: TRBV11-3; d_call: TRBD1; clone_size: NA; cdr3_aa: CASSFDRGFNEQFF; cdr3_nt: TGTGCCAGCAGCTTCGACAGGGGGTTCAATGAGCAGTTCTTC
j_call: TRBJ1-3; v_call: TRBV29-1; d_call: TRBD1; clone_size: NA; cdr3_aa: CSVERQGAGNTIYF; cdr3_nt: TGCAGCGTTGAAAGGCAGGGGGCTGGAAACACCATATATTTT
j_call: TRBJ2-3; v_call: TRBV7-9; d_call: NA; clone_size: once; cdr3_aa: CASSPEADTQYF; cdr3_nt: TGTGCCAGCAGCCCCGAGGCAGATACGCAGTATTTT
j_call: TRBJ1-2; v_call: TRBV2; d_call: NA; clone_size: NA; cdr3_aa: CASNPGIYGYTF; cdr3_nt: TGTGCCAGCAACCCGGGGATCTATGGCTACACCTTC